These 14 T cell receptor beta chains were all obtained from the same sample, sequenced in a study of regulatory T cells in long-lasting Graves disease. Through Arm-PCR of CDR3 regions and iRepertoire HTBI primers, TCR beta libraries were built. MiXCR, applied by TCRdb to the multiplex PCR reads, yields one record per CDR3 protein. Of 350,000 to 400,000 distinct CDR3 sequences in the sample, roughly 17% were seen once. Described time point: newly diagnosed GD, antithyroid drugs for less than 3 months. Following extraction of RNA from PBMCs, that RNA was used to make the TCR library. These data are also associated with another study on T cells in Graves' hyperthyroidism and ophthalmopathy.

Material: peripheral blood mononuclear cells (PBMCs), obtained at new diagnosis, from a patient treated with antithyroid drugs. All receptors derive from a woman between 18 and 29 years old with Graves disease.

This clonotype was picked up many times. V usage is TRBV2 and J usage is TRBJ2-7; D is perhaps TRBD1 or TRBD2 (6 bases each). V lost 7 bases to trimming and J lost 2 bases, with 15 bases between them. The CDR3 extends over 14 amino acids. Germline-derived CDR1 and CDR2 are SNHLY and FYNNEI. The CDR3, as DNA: TGTGCCAGCAAAGTAAGGGGGGTTCCCTACGAGCAGTACTTC. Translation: CASKVRGVPYEQYF.

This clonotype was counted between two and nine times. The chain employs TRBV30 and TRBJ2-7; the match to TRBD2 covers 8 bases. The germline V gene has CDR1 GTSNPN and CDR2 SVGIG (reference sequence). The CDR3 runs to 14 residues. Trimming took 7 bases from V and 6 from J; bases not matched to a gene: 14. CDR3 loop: CASRGAGGSSEQYF. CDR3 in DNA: TGTGCCTCGAGGGGGGCGGGAGGTTCTAGCGAGCAGTACTTC.

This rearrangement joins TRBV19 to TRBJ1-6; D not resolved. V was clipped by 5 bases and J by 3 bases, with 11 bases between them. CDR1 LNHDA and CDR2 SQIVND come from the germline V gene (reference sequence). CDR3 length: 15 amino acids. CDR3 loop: CASSAHGDYNSPLHF. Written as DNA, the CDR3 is TGTGCCAGTAGTGCCCATGGAGACTATAATTCACCCCTCCACTTT.

The CDR3 nucleotides read TGTGCCAGCAGCCCCCAAAAGGGCTATGACTATGGCTACACCTTC. Translating it yields CASSPQKGYDYGYTF. The chain couples TRBV4-2 to TRBJ1-2; D call uncertain. The V end lost 4 bases, the J end lost 3 bases, and 15 bases lay between the germline ends. Germline V gene sequence: CDR1 LGHNA, CDR2 YNFKEQ. There are 15 residues in the CDR3.

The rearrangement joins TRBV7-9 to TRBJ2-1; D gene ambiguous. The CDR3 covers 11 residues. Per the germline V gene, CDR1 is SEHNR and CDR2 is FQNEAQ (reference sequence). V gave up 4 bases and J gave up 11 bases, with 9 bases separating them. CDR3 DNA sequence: TGTGCCAGCAGCTCCCTTGGACAGCAGTTCTTC. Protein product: CASSSLGQQFF.

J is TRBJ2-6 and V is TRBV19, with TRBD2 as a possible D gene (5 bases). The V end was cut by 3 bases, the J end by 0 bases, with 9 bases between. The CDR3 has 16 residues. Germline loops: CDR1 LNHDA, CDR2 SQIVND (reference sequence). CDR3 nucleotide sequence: TGTGCCAGTAGTATTGACCGGGGCTCTGGGGCCAACGTCCTGACTTTC. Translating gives CASSIDRGSGANVLTF.

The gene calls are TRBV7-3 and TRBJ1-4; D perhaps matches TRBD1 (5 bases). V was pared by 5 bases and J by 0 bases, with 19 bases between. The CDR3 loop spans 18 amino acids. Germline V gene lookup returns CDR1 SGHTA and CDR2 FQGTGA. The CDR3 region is CASSGGDFRGATNEKLFF. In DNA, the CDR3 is TGTGCCAGCAGCGGGGGGGACTTCCGCGGAGCAACTAATGAAAAACTGTTTTTT.

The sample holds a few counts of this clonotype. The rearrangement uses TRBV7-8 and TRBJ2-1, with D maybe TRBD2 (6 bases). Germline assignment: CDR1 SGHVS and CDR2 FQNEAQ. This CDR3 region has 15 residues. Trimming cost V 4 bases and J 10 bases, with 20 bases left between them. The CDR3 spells CASSSTLRGNFEQFF. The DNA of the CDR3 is TGTGCCAGCAGCTCAACCCTTCGCGGGAATTTCGAGCAGTTCTTC.

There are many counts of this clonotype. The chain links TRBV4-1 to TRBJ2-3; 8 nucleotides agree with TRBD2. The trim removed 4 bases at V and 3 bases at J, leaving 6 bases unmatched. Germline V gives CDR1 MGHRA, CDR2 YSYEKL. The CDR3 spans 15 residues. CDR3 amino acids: CASSLGSGGTDTQYF. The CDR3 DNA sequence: TGCGCCAGCAGCCTTGGGAGCGGGGGTACAGATACGCAGTATTTT.

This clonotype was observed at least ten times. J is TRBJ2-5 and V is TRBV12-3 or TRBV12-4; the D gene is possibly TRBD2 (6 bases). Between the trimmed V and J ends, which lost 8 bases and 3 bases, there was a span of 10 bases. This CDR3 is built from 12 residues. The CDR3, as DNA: TGTGCCAGCTCACCGGGGGAAGAGACCCAGTACTTC. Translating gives CASSPGEETQYF.

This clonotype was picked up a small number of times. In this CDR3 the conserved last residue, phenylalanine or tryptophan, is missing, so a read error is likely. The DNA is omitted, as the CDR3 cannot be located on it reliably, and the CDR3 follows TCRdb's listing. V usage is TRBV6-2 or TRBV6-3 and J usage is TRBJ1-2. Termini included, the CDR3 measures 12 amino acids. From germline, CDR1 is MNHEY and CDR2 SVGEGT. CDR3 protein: CASSRDGGPQSL.

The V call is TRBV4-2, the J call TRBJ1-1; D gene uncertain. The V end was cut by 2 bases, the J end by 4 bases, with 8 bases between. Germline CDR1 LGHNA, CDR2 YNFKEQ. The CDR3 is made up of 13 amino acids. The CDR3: CASSQRDGTEAFF. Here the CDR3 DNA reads TGTGCCAGCAGCCAAAGGGATGGCACTGAAGCTTTCTTT.

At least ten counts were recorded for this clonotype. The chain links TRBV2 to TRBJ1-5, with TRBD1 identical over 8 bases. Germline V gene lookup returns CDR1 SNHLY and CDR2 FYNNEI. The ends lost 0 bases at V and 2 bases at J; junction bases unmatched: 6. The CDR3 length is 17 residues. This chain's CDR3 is CASSEAGQGRGNQPQHF. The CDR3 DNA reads TGTGCCAGCAGTGAAGCAGGACAGGGTAGGGGCAATCAGCCCCAGCATTTT. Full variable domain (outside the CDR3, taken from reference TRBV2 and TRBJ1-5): EPEVTQTPSHQVTQMGQEVILRCVPISNHLYFYWYRQILGQKVEFLVSFYNNEISEKSEIFDDQFSVERPDGSNFTLKIRSTKLEDSAMYFCASSEAGQGRGNQPQHFGDGTRLSIL.

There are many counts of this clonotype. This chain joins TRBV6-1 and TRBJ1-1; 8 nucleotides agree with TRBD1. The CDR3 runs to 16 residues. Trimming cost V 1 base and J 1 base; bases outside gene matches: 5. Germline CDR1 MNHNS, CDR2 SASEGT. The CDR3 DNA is TGTGCCAGCAGTGAAGAGGGCGGGACAGGGAACACTGAAGCTTTCTTT. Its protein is CASSEEGGTGNTEAFF.